The next 15 T cell receptor beta chains were all read from a single sample in a study of blood T cell repertoires in COVID-19. Here immunoSEQ multiplex PCR was the method, and the copy in TCRdb shows in-frame clones only, minus some. The sample lists more than 95,000 clones; about 80% were seen once. Sequencing was carried out using peripheral blood. The receptors stem from an elderly woman with active or convalescent COVID-19.

DNA for the CDR3: TGCGCCAGCAGCTTGGACAGGGTCGAGCAGTACTTC. Protein: CASSLDRVEQYF. The rearrangement joins TRBV5-1 to TRBJ2-7; D possibly corresponds to TRBD1 (6 bases). Trimming pared 0 bases from V and 6 bases from J, leaving 7 bases between. The CDR3 totals 12 residues. Germline CDR1 and CDR2: SGHRS and YFSETQ.

The V gene is TRBV19, the J gene TRBJ2-5; perhaps TRBD2 as D (6 bases). CDR1 is LNHDA, CDR2 SQIVND, per germline (reference sequence). The CDR3 is made up of 17 amino acids. The ends were cut back, 5 bases at V and 0 bases at J, with 19 bases in the middle. CDR3 sequence: CASSPPRGEVNQETQYF. CDR3 nucleotide sequence: TGTGCCAGTAGTCCCCCCCGCGGGGAGGTTAACCAAGAGACCCAGTACTTC.

The rearrangement joins TRBV2 to TRBJ1-4; 8 bases match TRBD1. This CDR3 is 15 amino acids long. Losses at the gene ends were 5 bases for V and 8 bases for J; bases not matched to a gene: 10. Germline V gene sequence: CDR1 SNHLY, CDR2 FYNNEI. CDR3 coding DNA: TGTGCCAGCAGTTTCCAGGGGGCGCGGCAGGAAAAACTGTTTTTT. Its translation: CASSFQGARQEKLFF.

This clone has only one observation. V usage is TRBV30 and J usage is TRBJ1-1; D is unclear. Trimming left V 0 bases short and J 2 bases short, with 13 bases between. The CDR3 is 15 residues long. Germline V gene sequence: CDR1 GTSNPN, CDR2 SVGIG (reference sequence). CDR3: CAWSVLGSENTEAFF. DNA of the CDR3: TGTGCCTGGAGTGTACTAGGCAGCGAAAACACTGAAGCTTTCTTT.

The rearrangement links TRBV28 to TRBJ2-3; TRBD1 is a possible D gene (6 bases). This CDR3 is built from 16 residues. Germline V lookup: CDR1 MDHEN, CDR2 SYDVKM. V was shortened by 2 bases and J by 0 bases, with 12 bases between the two germline ends. The CDR3 region has the DNA TGTGCCAGCAGTTTAACCTTGACAGGTAGCACAGATACGCAGTATTTT. It codes for CASSLTLTGSTDTQYF.

The J gene is TRBJ1-5, the V gene TRBV6-5; maybe TRBD1 (6 bases). This CDR3 contains 14 residues. The germline CDR1 and CDR2 sequences are MNHEY and SVGAGI. V shed 6 bases and J shed 3 bases, with 12 bases lying between them. Here the CDR3 reads CASRTQGNNQPQHF. CDR3 coding DNA: TGTGCCAGCAGGACCCAGGGGAACAATCAGCCCCAGCATTTT.

The chain has TRBV27 and TRBJ2-7, with D hard to call. CDR3 length equals 11 residues. From germline, CDR1 is MNHEY and CDR2 SMNVEV (reference sequence). With 4 bases removed from V and 4 bases from J, the gap between germline ends came to 5 bases. CDR3 amino acids: CASSSNYEQYF. DNA of the CDR3: TGTGCCAGCAGTTCAAATTACGAGCAGTACTTC.

The chain uses TRBV11-3 and TRBJ1-1; 8 nucleotides match TRBD1. This CDR3 contains 13 residues. From germline, CDR1 is SGHNT and CDR2 YENEEA. The trim removed 5 bases at V and 5 bases at J, leaving 4 bases unmatched. Here the CDR3 DNA reads TGTGCCAGCAGCCTCAGGACAGGGACTGAAGCTTTCTTT. Its translation is CASSLRTGTEAFF.

The V call is TRBV28, the J call TRBJ2-7, with 10 bases that match TRBD1. The V gene end was trimmed by 7 bases and the J gene end by 0 bases; junction bases not matched to a gene: 6. CDR1 and CDR2 from the germline V gene are MDHEN and SYDVKM. This CDR3 is built from 15 residues. The CDR3 is CASNLGDRGSYEQYF. The CDR3 DNA sequence: TGTGCCAGCAACTTGGGGGACAGGGGCTCCTACGAGCAGTACTTC.

This chain connects TRBV28 to TRBJ2-7; 10 positions match TRBD1. This CDR3 has 15 residues. Germline CDR1 is MDHEN and CDR2 is SYDVKM. V gave up 4 bases and J gave up 0 bases; unmatched junction bases: 3. Written as DNA, the CDR3 is TGTGCCAGCAGTTGGGGACAGGGGCCCTCCTACGAGCAGTACTTC. This gives the protein CASSWGQGPSYEQYF.

The rearrangement links TRBV27 to TRBJ2-7, with a possible D match to TRBD2 (6 bases). CDR3 length: 13 amino acids. Trimming left V 6 bases short and J 6 bases short, with 15 bases between. Germline CDR1 MNHEY, CDR2 SMNVEV (reference sequence). The CDR3 bases are TGTGCCAGCAGACGGGACTCTGGCGCCGAGCAGTACTTC. Residues: CASRRDSGAEQYF.

The gene calls are TRBV28 and TRBJ2-1; a weak D match, TRBD1 (5 bases). V was clipped by 2 bases and J by 13 bases, with 12 bases between them. Germline lookup yields CDR1 MDHEN and CDR2 SYDVKM. CDR3 length: 12 amino acids. For the CDR3, the DNA is TGTGCCAGCAGTTTACAGGGCTCCGTACAGTTCTTC. Protein product: CASSLQGSVQFF.

CDR3 amino acids: CATSDGTSGSSYNEQFF. The CDR3 DNA reads as TGTGCCACCAGTGACGGGACTAGCGGGAGCTCCTACAATGAGCAGTTCTTC. This rearrangement joins TRBV24-1 to TRBJ2-1; 14 bases fit TRBD2. Unmatched junction bases numbered 1, after V lost 4 bases and J lost 0 bases. The CDR3 consists of 17 residues. Germline CDR1 and CDR2: KGHDR and SFDVKD.

CDR3 in amino acids: CASSRGQGFGYTF. In nucleotides, the CDR3 is TGTGCCAGCAGCCGGGGACAGGGGTTTGGCTACACCTTC. The chain couples TRBV7-6 to TRBJ1-2; 10 nucleotides line up with TRBD1. The CDR3 has 13 residues. Per germline, CDR1 SGHVS and CDR2 FNYEAQ. Losses at the gene ends were 5 bases for V and 7 bases for J; bases not matched to a gene: 4.

The chain carries TRBV3-1 (or the pseudogene TRBV3-2) and TRBJ2-1; tentative D call: TRBD2 (6 bases). Germline CDR1 reads LGHDT; CDR2 reads YNNKEL (reference sequence). The CDR3 totals 16 residues. Trimming shortened V by 4 bases and J by 7 bases, and 20 bases separated the two germline ends. Here the CDR3 reads CASSRDYRDSFNEQFF. The CDR3, as DNA: TGTGCCAGCAGCCGCGACTACCGGGACTCCTTTAATGAGCAGTTCTTC.